The T cell receptor beta chain described here comes from a study of somatic mutations in cytotoxic T cells in rheumatoid arthritis. The overall study: Patients gave 30 ml EDTA peripheral blood immediately after diagnosis, prior to starting treatment. General observations from the study: Among rheumatoid arthritis patients and age-matched healthy controls, CD8+ T-cell clonality was not significantly different. The modest underrepresentation of TRBV07 observed in rheumatoid arthritis patients was not subjected to multiple-comparison adjustment.

Sequencing used immunoSEQ multiplex PCR; TCRdb keeps in-frame clones, though not all of them. The sample includes about 15,000 clones, around nine tenths of them seen just once. After CD4+ and CD8+ cells were isolated by positive magnetic bead selection, their purity was checked by flow cytometry. Germline V gene sequence: CDR1 SGHDT, CDR2 YYEEEE. This CDR3 is built from 14 residues. The germline V and J ends were trimmed by 7 bases and 7 bases, with 17 bases remaining between them. As for this clone: Its antigen is still unknown.

Sequenced material: CD4+ T cells sorted from blood. The TCR was taken from a man aged 70-80 years with rheumatoid arthritis. The V call is TRBV5-6, the J call TRBJ2-2, with D maybe TRBD1 (6 bases). The CDR3 loop is CASHGQPSIGELFF. CDR3 sequence (DNA): TGTGCCAGCCACGGACAGCCTTCAATCGGGGAGCTGTTTTTT.